Following are 7 T cell receptor beta chains from one sample sequenced in a study of shared clonotypes between healthy human individuals. Naive CD8 cells were CD45RO-negative, positively selected for CCR7, excluding terminally differentiated effector memory CD45RA+ cells. Sequenced by immunoSEQ multiplex PCR; TCRdb stores in-frame clones only, minus some. Here the sample spans 650,000 to 800,000 clones, about 90% being singletons. The sample comprised naive CD8+ T cells sorted from blood. The receptors were gathered from a man aged 25 to 40 in good health.

The gene calls are TRBV28 and TRBJ2-3, with D unclear. In germline, CDR1 is MDHEN, CDR2 SYDVKM. V was cut by 3 bases and J by 3 bases, with 10 bases left in between. The CDR3 covers 14 residues. The CDR3, as DNA: TGTGCCAGCAGTTTGGTAGGAACAACAGATACGCAGTATTTT. Translating it yields CASSLVGTTDTQYF. Drawing the rest from reference TRBV28 and TRBJ2-3, the complete variable domain is DVKVTQSSRYLVKRTGEKVFLECVQDMDHENMFWYRQDPGLGLRLIYFSYDVKMKEKGDIPEGYSVSREKKERFSLILESASTNQTSMYLCASSLVGTTDTQYFGPGTRLTVL.

This chain joins TRBV5-8 and TRBJ2-5, with D uncertain. The CDR3 consists of 15 residues. Germline CDR1 and CDR2: SGHTS and YDEGEE. V dropped 0 bases and J dropped 4 bases, with 13 bases sitting between them. CDR3 loop: CASSLDQVPPETQYF. CDR3 nucleotides: TGTGCCAGCAGCTTGGATCAGGTACCACCAGAGACCCAGTACTTC.

This rearrangement joins TRBV9 to TRBJ2-2; 7 nucleotides align to TRBD2. Germline assignment: CDR1 SGDLS and CDR2 YYNGEE. V was pared by 0 bases and J by 2 bases, with 7 bases of the junction left unmatched. This CDR3 is 17 amino acids long. The CDR3 nucleotides are TGTGCCAGCAGCGTAGCAGGACTAGTCTCTAACACCGGGGAGCTGTTTTTT. Its translation: CASSVAGLVSNTGELFF. Based on the CDR3 plus reference TRBV9 and TRBJ2-2, the full variable domain is DSGVTQTPKHLITATGQRVTLRCSPRSGDLSVYWYQQSLDQGLQFLIQYYNGEERAKGNILERFSAQQFPDLHSELNLSSLELGDSALYFCASSVAGLVSNTGELFFGEGSRLTVL.

The chain couples TRBV5-4 to TRBJ2-2; 8 bases line up with TRBD1. The CDR3 sequence is 16 residues long. In germline, CDR1 is SGHNT, CDR2 YYREEE (reference sequence). Losses at the gene ends were 0 bases for V and 1 base for J; bases not matched to a gene: 2. CDR3 DNA: TGTGCCAGCAGCTTGGCCGGGACAGGGAACACCGGGGAGCTGTTTTTT. It yields the protein CASSLAGTGNTGELFF.

The chain couples TRBV30 to TRBJ2-4; 7 bases line up with TRBD1. Germline values: CDR1 GTSNPN, CDR2 SVGIG (reference sequence). The J segment lost 3 bases and the V segment lost 0 bases, leaving 5 bases of the junction unmatched. The CDR3 has 15 residues. In DNA form, the CDR3 reads TGTGCCTGGAGTGTACGGACAGGCTACAAAAACATTCAGTACTTC. Amino acids: CAWSVRTGYKNIQYF.

The CDR3 loop reads CASSPAGQEVYGYTF. In nucleotides, the CDR3 is TGTGCCAGCAGCCCGGCGGGACAGGAAGTCTATGGCTACACCTTC. V is TRBV7-8 and J is TRBJ1-2, with 8 bases aligning to TRBD1. The length of the CDR3 is 15 residues. Germline CDR1 SGHVS, CDR2 FQNEAQ. With V trimmed by 5 bases and J by 4 bases, 9 bases remained unmatched.

As regards this clone: Distinct nucleotide sequences in the sample also encode this CDR3. The chain carries TRBV10-1 and TRBJ1-2, with no clear D. V was trimmed by 3 bases and J by 4 bases, leaving 9 bases between them. In germline, CDR1 is WNHNN, CDR2 SYGVQD (reference sequence). The CDR3 sequence is 13 residues long. The CDR3 sequence: CASSESGSYGYTF. In nucleotides, the CDR3 is TGCGCCAGCAGTGAAAGCGGATCCTATGGCTACACCTTC.